This T cell receptor (beta chain) is from a study of blood T cell repertoires in COVID-19. Study-level information: Acute and convalescent COVID-19 specimens originated in the United States, Italy and Spain. The cDNA or gDNA used as material had been derived from T cells, B-cell-depleted T cells, or PBMCs.

In the original analysis: Estimated nucleated cell counts came from reference gene primer amplification. Sequenced by immunoSEQ multiplex PCR; TCRdb stores in-frame clones only, minus some. V and J calls and clone size are as listed in that table; D and trimming were resolved from the DNA. Seen here are 400,000 to 500,000 clones, roughly 89% observed once, and the top ten hold over 1.3%. CDR1 MRHNA and CDR2 SNTAGT come from the germline V gene. The CDR3 consists of 14 residues. Trimming took off 4 bases at V and 1 base at J, with 10 bases between the two ends. The clonotype comes from a young woman with active or convalescent COVID-19. The chain links TRBV6-4 to TRBJ1-1; possible D gene TRBD1, 6 bases. Sequencing was carried out using peripheral blood. The CDR3 nucleotides are TGTGCCAGCAGTGTGTCACAGGGGAACACTGAAGCTTTCTTT. It yields the protein CASSVSQGNTEAFF.